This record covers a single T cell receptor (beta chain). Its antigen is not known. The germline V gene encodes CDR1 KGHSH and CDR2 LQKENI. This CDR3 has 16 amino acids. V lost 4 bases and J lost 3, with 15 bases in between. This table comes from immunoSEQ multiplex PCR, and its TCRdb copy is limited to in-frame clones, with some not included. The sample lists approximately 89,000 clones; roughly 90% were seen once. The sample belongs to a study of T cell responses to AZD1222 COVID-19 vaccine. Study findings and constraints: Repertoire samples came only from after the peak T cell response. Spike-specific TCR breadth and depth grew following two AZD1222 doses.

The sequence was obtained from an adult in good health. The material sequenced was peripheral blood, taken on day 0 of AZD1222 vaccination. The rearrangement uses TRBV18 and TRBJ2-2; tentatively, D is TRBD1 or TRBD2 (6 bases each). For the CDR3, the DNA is TGTGCCAGCTCACTAACAGGGAGGAGGGACACCGGGGAGCTGTTTTTT. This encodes CASSLTGRRDTGELFF.